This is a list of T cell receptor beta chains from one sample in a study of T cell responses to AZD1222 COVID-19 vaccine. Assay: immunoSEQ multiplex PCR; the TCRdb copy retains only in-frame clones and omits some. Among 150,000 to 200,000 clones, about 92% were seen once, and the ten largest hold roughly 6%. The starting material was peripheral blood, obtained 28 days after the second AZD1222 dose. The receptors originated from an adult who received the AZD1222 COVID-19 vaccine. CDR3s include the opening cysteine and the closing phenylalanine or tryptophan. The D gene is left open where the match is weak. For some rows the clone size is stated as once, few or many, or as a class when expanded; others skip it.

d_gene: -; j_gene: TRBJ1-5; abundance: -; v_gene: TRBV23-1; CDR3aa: CASSLGSQEPQHF; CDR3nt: TGCGCCAGCAGTCTGGGGTCGCAGGAGCCCCAGCATTTT
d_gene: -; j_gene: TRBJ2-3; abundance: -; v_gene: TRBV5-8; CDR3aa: CASSLLLARKRDTQYF; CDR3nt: TGTGCCAGCAGCTTATTGCTAGCGCGAAAGAGGGATACGCAGTATTTT
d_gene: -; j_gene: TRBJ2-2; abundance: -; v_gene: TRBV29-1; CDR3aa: CSVGLNTGELFF; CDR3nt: TGCAGCGTTGGACTCAACACCGGGGAGCTGTTTTTT
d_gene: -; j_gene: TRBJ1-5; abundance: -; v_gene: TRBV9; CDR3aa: CAGSVEGNLNQPQHF; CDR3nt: TGTGCCGGCAGCGTGGAGGGGAACCTTAATCAGCCCCAGCATTTT
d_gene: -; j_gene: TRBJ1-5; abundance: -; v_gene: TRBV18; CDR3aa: CASSKGHREPQHF; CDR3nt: TGTGCCAGCTCAAAGGGACACAGGGAGCCCCAGCATTTT
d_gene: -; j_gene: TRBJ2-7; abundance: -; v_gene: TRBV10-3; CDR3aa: CAIGGQDYEQYF; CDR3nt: TGTGCCATCGGGGGACAAGACTACGAGCAGTACTTC
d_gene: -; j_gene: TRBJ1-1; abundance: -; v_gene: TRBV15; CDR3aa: CATSARSMNTEAFF; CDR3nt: TGTGCCACCAGCGCTCGATCCATGAACACTGAAGCTTTCTTT
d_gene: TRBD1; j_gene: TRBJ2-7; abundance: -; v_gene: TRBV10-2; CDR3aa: CASSSTGDEQYF; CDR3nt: TGCGCCAGCAGTTCTACAGGGGACGAGCAGTACTTC
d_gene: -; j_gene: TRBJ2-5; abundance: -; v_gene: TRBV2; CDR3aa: CASVVGLQETQYF; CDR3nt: TGTGCCAGCGTCGTCGGCCTCCAAGAGACCCAGTACTTC
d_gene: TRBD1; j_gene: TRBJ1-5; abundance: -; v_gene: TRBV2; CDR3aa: CASWPGTGRNQPQHF; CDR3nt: TGTGCCAGCTGGCCCGGGACAGGGAGAAATCAGCCCCAGCATTTT
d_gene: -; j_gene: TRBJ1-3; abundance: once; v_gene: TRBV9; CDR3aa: CASSTSSGNTIYF; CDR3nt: TGTGCCAGCAGCACCAGTTCCGGAAACACCATATATTTT
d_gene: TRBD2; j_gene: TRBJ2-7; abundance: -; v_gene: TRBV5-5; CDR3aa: CASSLVGGNEQYF; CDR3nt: TGTGCCAGCAGCTTGGTCGGGGGGAACGAGCAGTACTTC
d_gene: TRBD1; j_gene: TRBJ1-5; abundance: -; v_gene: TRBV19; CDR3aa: CASSPSGDRVSLNQPQHF; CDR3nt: TGTGCCAGTAGCCCCTCCGGGGACAGGGTTTCCCTCAATCAGCCCCAGCATTTT
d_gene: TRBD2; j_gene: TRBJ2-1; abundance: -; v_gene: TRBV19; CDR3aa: CASMGSGSGYGNEQFF; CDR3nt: TGTGCCAGTATGGGTAGCGGGAGTGGGTACGGCAATGAGCAGTTCTTC
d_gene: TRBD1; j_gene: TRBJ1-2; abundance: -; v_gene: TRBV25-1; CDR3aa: CASSEYSGTGGSYTF; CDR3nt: TGTGCCAGCAGTGAGTACTCCGGGACAGGGGGAAGCTACACCTTC
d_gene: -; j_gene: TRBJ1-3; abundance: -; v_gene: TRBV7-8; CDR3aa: CASSSRPTIYF; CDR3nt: TGTGCCAGCAGCTCGCGGCCCACCATATATTTT
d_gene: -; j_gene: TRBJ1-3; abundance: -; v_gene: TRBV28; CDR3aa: CASITPRGSGNTIYF; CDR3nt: TGTGCCAGCATCACCCCCAGGGGCTCTGGAAACACCATATATTTT
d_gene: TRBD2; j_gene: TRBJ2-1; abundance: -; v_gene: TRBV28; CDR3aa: CASSPLRTSGMTAYNEQFF; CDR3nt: TGTGCCAGCAGTCCCCTTAGGACTAGCGGGATGACAGCCTACAATGAGCAGTTCTTC
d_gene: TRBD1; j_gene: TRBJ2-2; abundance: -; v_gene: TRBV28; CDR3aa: CASSSGQGIGELFF; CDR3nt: TGTGCCAGCAGTAGCGGACAGGGGATCGGGGAGCTGTTTTTT
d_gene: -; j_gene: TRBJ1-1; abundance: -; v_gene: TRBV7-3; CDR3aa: CASSLGLGVGTEAFF; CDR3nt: TGTGCCAGCAGCTTAGGATTGGGGGTGGGCACTGAAGCTTTCTTT
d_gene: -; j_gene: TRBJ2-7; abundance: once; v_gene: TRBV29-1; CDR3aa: CSVENPLGRGVRGQYF; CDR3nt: TGCAGCGTTGAAAATCCCCTGGGACGTGGCGTCAGGGGGCAGTACTTC
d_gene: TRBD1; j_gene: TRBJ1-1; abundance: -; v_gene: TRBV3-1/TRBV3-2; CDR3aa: CASSQGQGLGTEAFF; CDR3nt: TGTGCCAGCAGCCAAGGACAGGGGCTGGGGACTGAAGCTTTCTTT
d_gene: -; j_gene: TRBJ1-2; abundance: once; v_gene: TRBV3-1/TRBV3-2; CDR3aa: CASSQDGGGGGYTF; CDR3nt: TGTGCCAGCAGCCAAGATGGGGGGGGAGGAGGCTACACCTTC
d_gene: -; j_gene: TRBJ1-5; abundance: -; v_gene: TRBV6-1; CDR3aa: CASSEVGRTSNQPQHF; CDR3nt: TGTGCCAGCAGTGAAGTAGGGCGGACTAGCAATCAGCCCCAGCATTTT
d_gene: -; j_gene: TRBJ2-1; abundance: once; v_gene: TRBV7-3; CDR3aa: CASRPARTGNEQFF; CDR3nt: TGTGCCAGCAGGCCTGCACGCACAGGGAATGAGCAGTTCTTC
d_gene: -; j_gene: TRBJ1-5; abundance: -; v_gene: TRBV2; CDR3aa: CASRDRDTRNQPQHF; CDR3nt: TGTGCCAGCAGGGACCGGGACACGCGCAATCAGCCCCAGCATTTT
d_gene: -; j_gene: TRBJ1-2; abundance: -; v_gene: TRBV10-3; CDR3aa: CAISETDSHGYTF; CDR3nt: TGTGCCATCAGTGAGACGGACAGCCATGGCTACACCTTC
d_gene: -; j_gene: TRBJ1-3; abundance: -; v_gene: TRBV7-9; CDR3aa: CASSPGIF; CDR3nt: TGTGCCAGCAGCCCAGGCATTTTT
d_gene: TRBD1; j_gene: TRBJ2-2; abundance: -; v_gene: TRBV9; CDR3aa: CASSAQVRGTDTGELFF; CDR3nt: TGTGCCAGCAGCGCTCAAGTCAGGGGGACAGACACCGGGGAGCTGTTTTTT
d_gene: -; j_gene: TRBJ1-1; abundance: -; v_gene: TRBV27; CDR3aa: CASSLQGWGTEAFF; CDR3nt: TGTGCCAGCAGTTTACAGGGGTGGGGCACTGAAGCTTTCTTT
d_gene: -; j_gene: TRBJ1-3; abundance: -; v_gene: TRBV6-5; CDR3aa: CASRFDRGAGNTIYF; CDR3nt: TGTGCCAGCAGATTTGACCGAGGCGCTGGAAACACCATATATTTT
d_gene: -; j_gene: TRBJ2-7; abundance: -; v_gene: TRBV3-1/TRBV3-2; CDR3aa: CASGPSTFSRGHAYEQYF; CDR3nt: TGTGCCAGCGGGCCTTCAACCTTTTCACGGGGCCACGCCTACGAGCAGTACTTC
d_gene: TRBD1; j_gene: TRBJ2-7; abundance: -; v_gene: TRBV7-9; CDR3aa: CASSFRDREEQYF; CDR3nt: TGTGCCAGCAGCTTCAGGGACAGGGAAGAGCAGTACTTC
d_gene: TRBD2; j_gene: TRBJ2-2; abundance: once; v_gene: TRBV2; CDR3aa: CASRQASGKAGELFF; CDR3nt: TGTGCCAGCAGGCAAGCTAGCGGGAAGGCCGGGGAGCTGTTTTTT
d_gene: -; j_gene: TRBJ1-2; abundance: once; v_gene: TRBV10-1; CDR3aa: CASRTRTPNYGYTF; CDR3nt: TGCGCCAGCAGAACCAGGACACCTAACTATGGCTACACCTTC
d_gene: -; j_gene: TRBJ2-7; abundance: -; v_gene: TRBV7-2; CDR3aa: CASSLGAVGLRGEQYF; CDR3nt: TGTGCCAGCAGCTTAGGGGCGGTGGGGCTACGAGGTGAGCAGTACTTC
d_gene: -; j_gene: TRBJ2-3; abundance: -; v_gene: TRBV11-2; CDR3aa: CASSLDQGTDTQYF; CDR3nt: TGTGCCAGCAGCTTAGATCAAGGCACAGATACGCAGTATTTT
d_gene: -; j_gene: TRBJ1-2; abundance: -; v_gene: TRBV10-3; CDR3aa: CAISDDRESPNYGYTF; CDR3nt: TGTGCCATCAGTGACGATAGGGAGTCCCCAAACTATGGCTACACCTTC
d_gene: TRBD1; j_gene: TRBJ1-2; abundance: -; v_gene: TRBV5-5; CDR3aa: CASSWDSYGYTF; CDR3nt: TGTGCCAGCAGTTGGGACAGCTATGGCTACACCTTC
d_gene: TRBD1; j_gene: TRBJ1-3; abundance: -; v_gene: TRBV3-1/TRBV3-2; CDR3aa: CASSSTTGRSGNTIYF; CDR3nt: TGTGCCAGCAGCTCAACGACAGGGCGTTCTGGAAACACCATATATTTT